This TCR beta chain comes out of a study of cytomegalovirus exposure and HLA in healthy donors. Study results and caveats: The classifier reportedly diagnosed cytomegalovirus status with high specificity and sensitivity. A link between a missense DCLRE1C variant and TCR beta V- and J-gene trimming emerged from a later analysis. Previously analyzed data showed that most TCR beta V segments were productive at a frequency of about 87% or about 30%.

With 60 Vbeta and 13 Jbeta primers, the PCR was carried out. Sequencing used immunoSEQ multiplex PCR; TCRdb keeps in-frame clones, though not all of them. The repertoire holds around 190,000 clones, with 70% to 85% as singletons. Notes on this clone: Antigen: not known.

Sequencing was carried out using PBMCs. This sequence originates from a middle-aged woman in good health and CMV-seronegative.

The CDR3 is CASSLRDRGINEQYF. The CDR3 DNA reads as TGTGCCAGCAGCTTAAGGGACAGGGGCATCAACGAGCAGTACTTC. This chain joins TRBV7-9 and TRBJ2-7; 10 bases are shared with TRBD1. Germline CDR1 and CDR2: SEHNR and FQNEAQ (reference sequence). CDR3 length: 15 residues. The trim removed 2 bases at V and 5 bases at J, leaving 6 bases unmatched.